Shown below are 3 T cell receptor beta chains from a single sample sequenced in a study of cytotoxic CD8 clonotypes in ibrutinib-treated CLL. TCRdb's table, derived via immunoSEQ multiplex PCR, lists solely in-frame clones and lacks some. The top ten hold about 34% of the sample, which has some 98,000 clones, around 73% seen once. The input for sequencing was PBMCs, taken after 12 months of ibrutinib treatment. Receptors originate from a human donor with chronic lymphocytic leukemia.

The chain combines TRBV18 with TRBJ2-3; D possibly corresponds to TRBD1 (6 bases). Germline CDR1 KGHSH, CDR2 LQKENI. The CDR3 totals 13 residues. Between the trimmed V and J ends, which lost 6 bases and 9 bases, there was a span of 16 bases. The chain's CDR3 is CASSGTKDGTQYF. CDR3 nucleotide sequence: TGTGCCAGCTCCGGGACAAAGGACGGAACGCAGTATTTT.

The chain's CDR3 is CASEASLGSYEQYF. CDR3 nucleotides: TGTGCCAGCGAGGCGTCGTTAGGGTCCTACGAGCAGTACTTC. The rearrangement joins TRBV6-6 to TRBJ2-7; D unresolved. The V gene lost 8 bases and the J gene lost 1 base, with 15 bases spanning the gap. The length of the CDR3 is 14 residues. CDR1 and CDR2 from the germline V gene are MNHNY and SVGAGI (reference sequence).

This rearrangement joins TRBV4-2 to TRBJ1-4; D is possibly TRBD1 (5 bases). Germline lookup yields CDR1 LGHNA and CDR2 YNFKEQ. Trimming removed 6 bases from V and 10 bases from J, with 15 bases in between. The CDR3 spans 13 residues. The DNA for the CDR3 is TGTGCCAGCAGTTCCTCAGACAGACGAAAACTGTTTTTT. This translates into CASSSSDRRKLFF.